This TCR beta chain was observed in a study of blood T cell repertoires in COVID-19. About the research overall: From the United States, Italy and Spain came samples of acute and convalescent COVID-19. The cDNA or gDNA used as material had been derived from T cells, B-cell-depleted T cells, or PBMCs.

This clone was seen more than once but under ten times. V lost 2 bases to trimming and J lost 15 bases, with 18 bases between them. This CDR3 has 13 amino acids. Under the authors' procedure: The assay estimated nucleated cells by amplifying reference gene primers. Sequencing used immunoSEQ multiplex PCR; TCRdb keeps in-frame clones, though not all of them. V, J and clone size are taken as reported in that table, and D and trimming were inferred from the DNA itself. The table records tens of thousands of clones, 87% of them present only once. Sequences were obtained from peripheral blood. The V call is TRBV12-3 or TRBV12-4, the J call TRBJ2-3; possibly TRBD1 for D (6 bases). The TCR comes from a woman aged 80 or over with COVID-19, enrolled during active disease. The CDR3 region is CASSLFPGRGFYF. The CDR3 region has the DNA TGTGCCAGCAGTTTATTCCCGGGTAGGGGGTTTTATTTT.